These T cell receptor beta chains were read from a single sample in a study of graft-versus-host responses after intestinal transplantation. Here immunoSEQ multiplex PCR was the method, and the copy in TCRdb shows in-frame clones only, minus some. Of some 96,000 clones in the sample, 87% are singletons; the top ten hold around 0.98%. These receptors have no known antigen. This material consisted of unstimulated CD4+ T cells sorted from spleen or lymph node cells, taken before transplant. Receptors were obtained from a human donor who was the organ donor for an intestinal transplant. Both conserved end residues are part of each CDR3. Fields, in order: CDR3 protein, CDR3 DNA, V gene, J gene, CDR3 length, clone size, D gene. D genes are given only for firm matches. The size of a clone is reported for some rows only, either as once, few or many, or as a class for expanded clones.

CASSARQGAGDIQYF	TGTGCCAGCAGTGCGCGACAGGGGGCGGGAGACATTCAGTACTTC	TRBV6-1	TRBJ2-4	15	few	TRBD1
CASSLGGKGGDEQFF	TGTGCCAGCAGCTTAGGCGGCAAAGGAGGGGATGAGCAGTTCTTC	TRBV11-2	TRBJ2-1	15	.	.
CASSQAEGWSNQPQHF	TGCGCCAGCAGCCAAGCTGAGGGTTGGAGCAATCAGCCCCAGCATTTT	TRBV4-1	TRBJ1-5	16	.	.
CASSPNPPGLSEQYF	TGTGCCAGCAGCCCCAACCCCCCAGGGCTCAGCGAGCAGTACTTC	TRBV7-2	TRBJ2-7	15	.	.
CASSIGGQLNTEAFF	TGTGCCAGCAGCATAGGGGGACAGCTGAACACTGAAGCTTTCTTT	TRBV28	TRBJ1-1	15	.	TRBD1
CASSLARGTGFTGELFF	TGTGCCAGCAGCTTGGCCCGAGGGACAGGGTTCACCGGGGAGCTGTTTTTT	TRBV7-2	TRBJ2-2	17	.	TRBD1
CASSQDWGRITITNEKLFF	TGCGCCAGCAGCCAAGACTGGGGACGGATAACAATAACTAATGAAAAACTGTTTTTT	TRBV4-1	TRBJ1-4	19	.	.
CSERRGYGYTF	TGCAGTGAACGTCGGGGGTATGGCTACACCTTC	TRBV20-1	TRBJ1-2	11	.	.
CASSYDREVYNSPLHF	TGTGCCAGCAGTTACGACAGGGAAGTCTATAATTCACCCCTCCACTTT	TRBV6-6	TRBJ1-6	16	.	TRBD1
CASGSVRSPLHF	TGTGCCAGCGGGTCGGTGAGGTCACCCCTCCACTTT	TRBV11-2	TRBJ1-6	12	.	.
CASRGQVYEQYF	TGTGCCAGCAGGGGACAGGTCTACGAGCAGTACTTC	TRBV2	TRBJ2-7	12	.	TRBD1
CASSLVGTGGSYNSPLHF	TGTGCCAGCAGCTTAGTTGGGACAGGGGGCTCCTATAATTCACCCCTCCACTTT	TRBV11-2	TRBJ1-6	18	.	TRBD1
CASSFPPYEQYF	TGCGCCAGCAGCTTCCCCCCTTACGAGCAGTACTTC	TRBV4-1	TRBJ2-7	12	.	.
CASSERGRGSGANVLTF	TGTGCCAGCAGTGAACGTGGCAGGGGGTCTGGGGCCAACGTCCTGACTTTC	TRBV6-1	TRBJ2-6	17	once	TRBD1
CASSPRSGVRRGYDEQYF	TGTGCCAGCTCACCGCGTAGTGGGGTACGGCGGGGGTATGACGAGCAGTACTTC	TRBV18	TRBJ2-7	18	few	TRBD2
CVTGDFTEAFF	TGTGTGACCGGGGATTTCACTGAAGCTTTCTTT	TRBV2	TRBJ1-1	11	.	.
CASSHLGLAGGPGKNIQYF	TGCGCCAGCAGCCACCTGGGACTAGCGGGGGGGCCAGGCAAAAACATTCAGTACTTC	TRBV4-1	TRBJ2-4	19	.	TRBD2
CAISESVVLAGQATDTQYF	TGTGCCATCAGTGAGTCGGTAGTGCTCGCTGGACAGGCTACAGATACGCAGTATTTT	TRBV10-3	TRBJ2-3	19	.	TRBD1
CASSRDGDEARKTQYF	TGTGCCAGTAGCAGGGACGGGGATGAGGCCAGGAAGACCCAGTACTTC	TRBV19	TRBJ2-5	16	.	.
CSASGQGDAFF	TGCAGTGCTTCGGGACAGGGGGACGCTTTCTTT	TRBV20-1	TRBJ1-1	11	.	TRBD1
CATSRDLAPYTDTQYF	TGTGCCACCAGCAGAGACTTGGCCCCTTATACAGATACGCAGTATTTT	TRBV15	TRBJ2-3	16	once	.
CASSKGRDGRVRDQPQHF	TGTGCCAGCAGCAAAGGGAGGGACGGAAGGGTCCGAGATCAGCCCCAGCATTTT	TRBV21-1	TRBJ1-5	18	.	.
CASSVMAGAQYF	TGCGCCAGCAGTGTGATGGCTGGAGCGCAGTATTTT	TRBV10-1	TRBJ2-3	12	once	.
CASSLWAKSYEQYF	TGTGCCAGCAGTTTATGGGCCAAGTCCTACGAGCAGTACTTC	TRBV27	TRBJ2-7	14	.	.
CASSEFQGLTGELFF	TGTGCCAGCAGTGAGTTCCAGGGACTCACCGGGGAGCTGTTTTTT	TRBV6-1	TRBJ2-2	15	once	.
CATSREGSSYNSPLHF	TGTGCCACCAGCAGAGAAGGAAGCTCCTATAATTCACCCCTCCACTTT	TRBV15	TRBJ1-6	16	.	.
CASHVGNGAGNTIYF	TGCGCCAGCCATGTCGGAAATGGTGCCGGAAACACCATATATTTT	TRBV5-1	TRBJ1-3	15	.	.
CAWSGGLLETQYF	TGTGCCTGGAGTGGAGGGTTATTAGAGACCCAGTACTTC	TRBV30	TRBJ2-5	13	.	.
CATSRTPGLAGDEQYF	TGTGCCACCAGCAGAACTCCGGGACTAGCGGGGGACGAGCAGTACTTC	TRBV15	TRBJ2-7	16	.	TRBD2
CASSQWPRGEQAFF	TGCGCCAGCAGCCAATGGCCCCGCGGAGAACAGGCTTTCTTT	TRBV4-1	TRBJ1-1	14	.	.
CASSRLGRGNEKLFF	TGTGCCAGCAGCCGCTTAGGGAGAGGGAATGAAAAACTGTTTTTT	TRBV27	TRBJ1-4	15	.	.
CASSFAAGINSPLHF	TGTGCCAGCAGCTTTGCGGCAGGGATAAATTCACCCCTCCACTTT	TRBV5-4	TRBJ1-6	15	.	.
CASSLVGESGEQYF	TGCGCCAGCAGCTTGGTGGGGGAATCAGGCGAGCAGTACTTC	TRBV5-1	TRBJ2-7	14	.	.
CAWRRWDSENSPLHF	TGTGCCTGGAGAAGGTGGGACAGCGAAAATTCACCCCTCCACTTT	TRBV30	TRBJ1-6	15	.	TRBD1
CASSHYRGGYYGYTF	TGTGCCAGCAGCCACTACAGGGGGGGTTACTATGGCTACACCTTC	TRBV6-5	TRBJ1-2	15	.	TRBD1
CRVDRGPFTFF	TGCAGAGTAGACAGGGGGCCTTTTACTTTCTTT	TRBV20-1	TRBJ1-1	11	.	TRBD1
CASSVVLAGVNEQFF	TGTGCCAGCAGCGTAGTACTAGCGGGCGTAAATGAGCAGTTCTTC	TRBV9	TRBJ2-1	15	.	TRBD2
CSARVDTQYF	TGCAGTGCTAGAGTGGATACGCAGTATTTT	TRBV20-1	TRBJ2-3	10	.	.
CASSLIQLNLVFDEQFF	TGTGCCAGCAGCTTAATACAGCTCAACTTAGTTTTTGATGAGCAGTTCTTC	TRBV7-8	TRBJ2-1	17	.	.
CASSLDPSLGYTF	TGTGCCAGCAGCTTAGACCCGTCCCTGGGCTACACCTTC	TRBV7-2	TRBJ1-2	13	.	.